These T cell receptor beta chains were read from a single sample in a study of T cells after yellow fever vaccination. TCRdb re-derived calls from the 5' RACE reads in MiXCR, one entry per CDR3 protein. The table lists a few hundred thousand distinct CDR3 sequences, more than 3% of them singletons, with 23% in the top ten. This sample comprised PBMCs, obtained on the day of the yellow fever booster vaccination. The receptors shown here come from a man younger than 35 who received the YFV17D yellow fever vaccine. Each CDR3 is given without its conserved first and last residue.

v_call | cdr3_aa
TRBV6-5 | ASSSTSGGVEQY
TRBV7-6 | ASSRETGPPREQF
TRBV24-1 | ATSDLRTLDHSFYEQY
TRBV18 | ASSRKTGTGNSNEQF
TRBV4-3 | ASSQARGSSYEQY
TRBV5-1 | ASMDSSGGTEAF
TRBV7-2 | ASSLLFSPVNTEAF
TRBV9 | ASSPWGGGDTEAF
TRBV6-5 | ASSYVVSGGAETQY
TRBV20-1 | SARSRATNEKLF
TRBV7-9 | ASSLAARSSYNEQF
TRBV7-8 | ASSQDSMNQPQH
TRBV4-1 | ASSQAGVGGTEAF
TRBV7-4 | ASSLTGEGEKLF
TRBV6-6 | ASSRPRDGDNSPLH
TRBV7-9 | ASSGGTGGYEQY
TRBV7-3 | ASSLLSGYTGELF
TRBV6-5 | ASSTSQGPGGTDTQY
TRBV5-1 | ASSLGGFTYEQY
TRBV29-1 | SVAGVSWGNEQF
TRBV7-2 | ASSLLPSGGTGELF
TRBV9 | ASSVGVAGGNEQF
TRBV4-3 | ASSPTRVITEAF
TRBV20-1 | SARDRYGTQYNEQF
TRBV7-6 | ASSQGRSDTQY
TRBV12-3/TRBV12-4 | ASSPQGAISGNTIY
TRBV7-9 | ASSAPRTARRANEQF
TRBV27 | ASSLNPAGGPNTQY
TRBV20-1 | SAGVGTAKTTEAF